The T cell receptor beta chain under discussion was sequenced for a study of cytomegalovirus exposure and HLA in healthy donors. Across the whole study: Earlier work reported approximately 110 million unique TCR beta sequences from about 200 million T cells. Drawn from HLA-typed donors, tens of millions of unique TCRs were held in an early data release. General study findings and limits: Associated with HLA alleles at 0.05 false discovery rate in a later analysis were 16,951 TCR beta sequences.

The PCR employed 60 Vbeta primers together with 13 Jbeta primers. Libraries were prepared by immunoSEQ multiplex PCR; TCRdb keeps only in-frame clonotypes and omits some of them. This table holds under 200,000 clones, approximately 78% found once. As for this clone: The antigen is unknown.

This CDR3 is built from 15 residues. Germline V gene lookup returns CDR1 LNHNV and CDR2 YYDKDF (reference sequence). The V and J ends lost 7 bases and 3 bases, in that order; junction bases with no gene match: 9. This chain connects TRBV15 to TRBJ1-1, with TRBD1 matching over 9 bases. This TCR derives from a woman in her twenties or thirties in good health and CMV-seropositive. Material: PBMCs. CDR3 region: CATTEYRDRDTEAFF. DNA for the CDR3: TGTGCCACCACGGAATACAGGGACAGGGACACTGAAGCTTTCTTT.